The clone carrying this T cell receptor (beta chain) has more than one count but fewer than ten. Germline V gene sequence: CDR1 KGHSH, CDR2 LQKENI. The CDR3 has 12 amino acids. V lost 4 bases to trimming and J lost 2 bases, with 6 bases between them. This record comes from a study of OX40 agonist ivuxolimab in advanced cancers. Generated by immunoSEQ multiplex PCR, the TCRdb table keeps only in-frame clones and is missing some. This repertoire shows 60,000 to 100,000 clones, 94% found once; its top ten account for about 20%. This clonotype was obtained from an adult with an advanced solid tumor such as melanoma, head and neck, liver or kidney cancer. V usage is TRBV18 and J usage is TRBJ2-7; D gene ambiguous. Sequenced here: CD4+ or CD8+ T cells sorted from blood, sampled in a trial of the OX40 agonist ivuxolimab. The CDR3 region is CASSRLTYEQYF. The DNA of the CDR3 is TGTGCCAGCTCACGCCTGACCTACGAGCAGTACTTC.